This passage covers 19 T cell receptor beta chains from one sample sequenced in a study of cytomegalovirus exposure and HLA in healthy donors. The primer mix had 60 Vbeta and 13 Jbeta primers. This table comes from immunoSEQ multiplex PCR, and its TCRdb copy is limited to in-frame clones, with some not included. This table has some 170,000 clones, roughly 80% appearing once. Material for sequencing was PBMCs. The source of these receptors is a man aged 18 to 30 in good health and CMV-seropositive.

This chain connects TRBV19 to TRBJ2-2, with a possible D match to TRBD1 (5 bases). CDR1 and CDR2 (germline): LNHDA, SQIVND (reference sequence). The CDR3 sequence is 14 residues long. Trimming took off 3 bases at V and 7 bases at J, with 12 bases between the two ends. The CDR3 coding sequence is TGTGCCAGTAGTATCCCCCAGGGCCTCGGGGAGCTGTTTTTT. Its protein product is CASSIPQGLGELFF.

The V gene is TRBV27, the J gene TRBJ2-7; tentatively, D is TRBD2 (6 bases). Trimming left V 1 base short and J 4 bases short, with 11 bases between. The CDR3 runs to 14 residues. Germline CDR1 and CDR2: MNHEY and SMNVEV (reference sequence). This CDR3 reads CASSLLGGGYEQYF. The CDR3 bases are TGTGCCAGCAGTTTATTGGGGGGTGGGTACGAGCAGTACTTC.

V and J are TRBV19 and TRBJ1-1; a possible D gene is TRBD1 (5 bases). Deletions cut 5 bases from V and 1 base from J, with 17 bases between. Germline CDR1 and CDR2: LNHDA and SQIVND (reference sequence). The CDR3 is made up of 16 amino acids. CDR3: CASSGPGGAQNTEAFF. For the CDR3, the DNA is TGTGCCAGTAGTGGCCCGGGAGGGGCTCAGAACACTGAAGCTTTCTTT.

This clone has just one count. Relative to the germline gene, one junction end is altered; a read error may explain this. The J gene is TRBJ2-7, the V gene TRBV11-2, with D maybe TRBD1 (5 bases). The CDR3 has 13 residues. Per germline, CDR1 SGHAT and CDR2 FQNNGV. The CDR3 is CASSLGVAGRAHF. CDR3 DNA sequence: TGTGCCAGCAGCTTAGGAGTTGCAGGCAGGGCCCACTTC.

The CDR3 reads CASSPSSTVSGNTIYF. The CDR3 nucleotides are TGTGCCAGCAGCCCATCCTCGACAGTCTCTGGAAACACCATATATTTT. The rearrangement links TRBV7-9 to TRBJ1-3, with D perhaps TRBD1 (5 bases). Germline lookup yields CDR1 SEHNR and CDR2 FQNEAQ (reference sequence). V lost 5 bases and J 0 bases, leaving 14 bases between the germline ends. The CDR3 has 16 amino acids.

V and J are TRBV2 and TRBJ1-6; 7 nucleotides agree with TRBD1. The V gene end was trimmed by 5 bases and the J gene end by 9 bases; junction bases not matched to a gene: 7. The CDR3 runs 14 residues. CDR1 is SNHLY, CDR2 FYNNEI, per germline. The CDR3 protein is CASSSTGVGSPLHF. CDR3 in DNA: TGTGCCAGCAGTTCTACAGGGGTAGGTTCACCCCTCCACTTT.

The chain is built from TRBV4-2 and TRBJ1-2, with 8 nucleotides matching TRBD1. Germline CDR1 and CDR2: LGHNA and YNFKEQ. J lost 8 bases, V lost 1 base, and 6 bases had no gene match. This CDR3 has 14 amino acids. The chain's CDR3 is CASSQAQGAGGYTF. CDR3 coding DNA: TGTGCCAGCAGCCAAGCTCAGGGGGCGGGGGGCTACACCTTC.

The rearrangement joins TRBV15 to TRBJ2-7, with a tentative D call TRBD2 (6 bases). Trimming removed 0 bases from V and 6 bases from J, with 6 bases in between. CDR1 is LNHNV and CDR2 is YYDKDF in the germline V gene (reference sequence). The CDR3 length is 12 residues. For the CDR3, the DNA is TGTGCCACCAGCAGAGAGGGGGGCGAGCAGTACTTC. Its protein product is CATSREGGEQYF. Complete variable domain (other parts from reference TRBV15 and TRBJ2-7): DAMVIQNPRYQVTQFGKPVTLSCSQTLNHNVMYWYQQKSSQAPKLLFHYYDKDFNNEADTPDNFQSRRPNTSFCFLDIRSPGLGDTAMYLCATSREGGEQYFGPGTRLTVT.

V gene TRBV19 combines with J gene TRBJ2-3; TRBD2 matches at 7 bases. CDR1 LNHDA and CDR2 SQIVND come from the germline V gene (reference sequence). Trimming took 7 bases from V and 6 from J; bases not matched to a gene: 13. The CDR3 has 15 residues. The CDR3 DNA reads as TGTGCCAGTACCAAACTAGCGATCGGCTACGATACGCAGTATTTT. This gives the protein CASTKLAIGYDTQYF.

The CDR3 DNA reads TGCAGCGCTATAACCCGGCTAGCGGGAGGTACAGCCCCCTACGAGCAGTACTTC. Protein: CSAITRLAGGTAPYEQYF. This rearrangement joins TRBV29-1 to TRBJ2-7; 11 bases line up with TRBD2. The CDR3 length is 18 residues. V was pared by 7 bases and J by 2 bases, with 19 bases of the junction left unmatched. Germline-derived CDR1 and CDR2 are SQVTM and ANQGSEA.

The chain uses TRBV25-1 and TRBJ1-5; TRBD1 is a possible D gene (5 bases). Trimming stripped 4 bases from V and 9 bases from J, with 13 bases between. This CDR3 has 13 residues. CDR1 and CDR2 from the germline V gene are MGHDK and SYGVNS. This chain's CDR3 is CASSVDGTGPQHF. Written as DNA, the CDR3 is TGTGCCAGCAGTGTGGACGGTACAGGGCCCCAGCATTTT.

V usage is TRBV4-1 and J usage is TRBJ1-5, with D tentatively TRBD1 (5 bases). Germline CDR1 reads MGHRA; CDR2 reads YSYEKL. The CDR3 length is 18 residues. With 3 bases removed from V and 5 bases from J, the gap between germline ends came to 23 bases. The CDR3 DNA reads TGCGCCAGCAGCCAGAGGTCCGAGGGGCGGGGGATTGATCAGCCCCAGCATTTT. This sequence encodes CASSQRSEGRGIDQPQHF.

The CDR3 nucleotides read TGTGCCAGCAGCTTAGGCGCAGCGAGTCAGCCCCAGCATTTT. Its translation: CASSLGAASQPQHF. This chain joins TRBV7-8 and TRBJ1-5, with D unresolved. Trimming took off 1 base at V and 6 bases at J, with 10 bases between the two ends. This CDR3 spans 14 amino acids. Looked up from germline, CDR1 is SGHVS and CDR2 is FQNEAQ.

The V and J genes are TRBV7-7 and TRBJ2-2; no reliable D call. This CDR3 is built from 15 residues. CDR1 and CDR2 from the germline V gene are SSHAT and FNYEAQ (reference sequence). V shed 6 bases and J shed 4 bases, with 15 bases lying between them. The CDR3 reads CASSGGGHVTGELFF. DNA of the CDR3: TGTGCCAGCAGTGGCGGCGGTCATGTCACCGGGGAGCTGTTTTTT.

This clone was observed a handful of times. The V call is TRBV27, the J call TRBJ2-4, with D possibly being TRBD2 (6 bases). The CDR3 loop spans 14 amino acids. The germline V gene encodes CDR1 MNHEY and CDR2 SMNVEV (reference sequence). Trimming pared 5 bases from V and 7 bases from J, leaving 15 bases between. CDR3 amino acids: CASSLRLGRNIQYF. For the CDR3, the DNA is TGTGCCAGCAGTCTCCGGTTGGGGAGGAACATTCAGTACTTC.

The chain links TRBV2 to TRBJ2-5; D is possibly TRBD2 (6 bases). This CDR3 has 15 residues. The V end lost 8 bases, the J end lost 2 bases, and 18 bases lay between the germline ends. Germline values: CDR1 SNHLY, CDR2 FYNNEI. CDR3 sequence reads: CASQVQAGRQETQYF. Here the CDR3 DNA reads TGTGCCAGCCAAGTGCAGGCGGGACGGCAAGAGACCCAGTACTTC. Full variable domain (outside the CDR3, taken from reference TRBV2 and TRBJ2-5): EPEVTQTPSHQVTQMGQEVILRCVPISNHLYFYWYRQILGQKVEFLVSFYNNEISEKSEIFDDQFSVERPDGSNFTLKIRSTKLEDSAMYFCASQVQAGRQETQYFGPGTRLLVL.

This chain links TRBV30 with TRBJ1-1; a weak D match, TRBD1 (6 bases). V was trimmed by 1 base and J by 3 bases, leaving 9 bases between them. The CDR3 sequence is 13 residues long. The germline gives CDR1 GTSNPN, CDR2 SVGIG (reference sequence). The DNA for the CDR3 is TGTGCCTGGAGTGGACAGGCCCACACTGAAGCTTTCTTT. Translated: CAWSGQAHTEAFF.

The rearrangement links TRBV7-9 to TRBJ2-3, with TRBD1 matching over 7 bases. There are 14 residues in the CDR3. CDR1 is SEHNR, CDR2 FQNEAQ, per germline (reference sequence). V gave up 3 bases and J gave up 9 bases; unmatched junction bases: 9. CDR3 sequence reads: CASSFSAGGDTQYF. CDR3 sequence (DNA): TGTGCCAGCAGCTTCAGTGCAGGGGGAGACACGCAGTATTTT.

DNA for the CDR3: TGTGCCAGCAGCTTGGAGGCATACAATGAGCAGTTCTTC. Protein sequence: CASSLEAYNEQFF. The rearrangement joins TRBV11-3 to TRBJ2-1, with a weak D call TRBD2 (5 bases). V was pared by 3 bases and J by 4 bases, with 7 bases between. The CDR3 totals 13 residues. Germline V gene lookup returns CDR1 SGHNT and CDR2 YENEEA.